The clone carrying this TCR beta chain was detected once. Its antigen remains unknown. PCR involved 60 Vbeta and 13 Jbeta primers. Sequenced by immunoSEQ multiplex PCR; TCRdb stores in-frame clones only, minus some. This sample has about 76,000 clones; around three quarters occur once, and the top ten carry 2.5%. V shed 4 bases and J 10 bases; nucleotides not matched to a gene: 6. There are 14 residues in the CDR3. Germline assignment: CDR1 SEHNR and CDR2 FQNEAQ (reference sequence). The sample comes from a study of cytomegalovirus exposure and HLA in healthy donors. Overall study results and limits: Most subjects' HLA-A and HLA-B alleles were reportedly predicted from TCR beta sequences.

Material for sequencing was PBMCs. The source of this sequence is a man between 25 and 39 years old in good health and CMV-seronegative. The chain carries TRBV7-9 and TRBJ1-6, with 8 bases that match TRBD1. The CDR3 here is CASSSHRGDSPLHF. The CDR3 DNA reads as TGTGCCAGCAGCTCACACAGGGGGGACTCACCCCTCCACTTT. The full variable domain, rest sourced from reference TRBV7-9 and TRBJ1-6, is DTGVSQNPRHKITKRGQNVTFRCDPISEHNRLYWYRQTLGQGPEFLTYFQNEAQLEKSRLLSDRFSAERPKGSFSTLEIQRTEQGDSAMYLCASSSHRGDSPLHFGNGTRLTVT.